Following are 15 T cell receptor beta chains from one sample sequenced in a study of shared clonotypes between healthy human individuals. Only in-frame clones appear in the TCRdb table, and some are missing; sequencing was by immunoSEQ multiplex PCR. The sample shows 1.4 million to 1.5 million clones, around 95% of them seen only once. Sequenced sample: naive CD4+ T cells sorted from blood. Indicated subset: CD45RA+ positively selected. These TCRs come from a man younger than 45 in good health.

The rearrangement joins TRBV6-5 to TRBJ1-2, with D perhaps TRBD1 (6 bases). CDR3 length: 14 residues. V dropped 2 bases and J dropped 9 bases, with 16 bases sitting between them. Germline lookup yields CDR1 MNHEY and CDR2 SVGAGI. The CDR3 DNA reads TGTGCCAGCAGTTACACGACTTTGGGGGGCAGCTACACCTTC. Translating gives CASSYTTLGGSYTF.

V gene TRBV30 combines with J gene TRBJ2-7; weak D call: TRBD2 (5 bases). Germline assignment: CDR1 GTSNPN and CDR2 SVGIG (reference sequence). The germline V and J ends were trimmed by 4 bases and 5 bases, with 15 bases remaining between them. The CDR3 consists of 13 residues. This CDR3 reads CAWILPPGNEQYF. Written as DNA, the CDR3 is TGTGCCTGGATACTTCCCCCGGGAAACGAGCAGTACTTC. Variable domain in full (rest from reference TRBV30 and TRBJ2-7): SQTIHQWPATLVQPVGSPLSLECTVEGTSNPNLYWYRQAAGRGLQLLFYSVGIGQISSEVPQNLSASRPQDRQFILSSKKLLLSDSGFYLCAWILPPGNEQYFGPGTRLTVT.

The gene calls are TRBV9 and TRBJ2-3; D may be TRBD2 (6 bases). V lost 3 bases, J lost 2 bases, and 19 bases lay in between. The CDR3 extends over 17 amino acids. Germline CDR1 is SGDLS and CDR2 is YYNGEE. The CDR3 reads CASSGQYYSGSTDTQYF. The CDR3 region has the DNA TGTGCCAGCAGCGGTCAGTATTATAGCGGATCCACAGATACGCAGTATTTT.

The J gene is TRBJ1-2, the V gene TRBV5-1; the D gene is possibly TRBD1 (6 bases). The CDR3 is made up of 15 amino acids. Germline values: CDR1 SGHRS, CDR2 YFSETQ. The V end was cut by 0 bases, the J end by 4 bases, with 13 bases between. The chain's CDR3 is CASSLEQGETYGYTF. The CDR3 region has the DNA TGCGCCAGCAGCTTGGAACAGGGCGAGACCTATGGCTACACCTTC.

The chain combines TRBV5-1 with TRBJ2-1; tentatively, D is TRBD2 (6 bases). The V and J ends lost 3 bases and 9 bases respectively, with 13 bases between them. The CDR3 has 13 residues. Germline CDR1 and CDR2: SGHRS and YFSETQ. CDR3 residues: CASSSGTYGEQFF. The CDR3 DNA is TGCGCCAGCAGCTCCGGGACTTATGGTGAGCAGTTCTTC.

The rearrangement links TRBV6-1 to TRBJ1-5, with D possibly matching TRBD1 (6 bases). V dropped 5 bases and J dropped 9 bases, with 14 bases sitting between them. The CDR3 extends over 13 amino acids. The V gene's germline CDR1 is MNHNS and CDR2 SASEGT. The CDR3 sequence: CASSLPTDRPQHF. In DNA, the CDR3 is TGTGCCAGCAGTCTGCCGACGGACAGGCCCCAGCATTTT.

V usage is TRBV11-2 and J usage is TRBJ2-1; 7 positions match TRBD1. The CDR3 sequence is 17 residues long. Germline V gene sequence: CDR1 SGHAT, CDR2 FQNNGV. The V segment lost 5 bases and the J segment 6 bases; nucleotides outside the gene matches: 16. CDR3 loop: CASSPRQGLTLFNEQFF. CDR3 nucleotides: TGTGCCAGCAGCCCCCGACAGGGCCTAACGCTGTTCAATGAGCAGTTCTTC.

The chain links TRBV9 to TRBJ2-7, with 12 bases matching TRBD2. The CDR3 runs to 20 residues. J was trimmed by 0 bases and V by 2 bases; bases with no gene match: 15. Germline CDR1 and CDR2: SGDLS and YYNGEE. In DNA form, the CDR3 reads TGTGCCAGCAGCGTGTTAGTTGGACTAGCGGGAATCCGGCTCTCCTACGAGCAGTACTTC. It is translated as CASSVLVGLAGIRLSYEQYF.

V usage is TRBV28 and J usage is TRBJ2-7; no definite D call. Per the germline V gene, CDR1 is MDHEN and CDR2 is SYDVKM. The length of the CDR3 is 12 residues. The V end lost 4 bases, the J end lost 3 bases, and 7 bases lay between the germline ends. The CDR3 sequence is CASSSLIYEQYF. The CDR3 DNA is TGTGCCAGCAGTTCCCTCATCTACGAGCAGTACTTC.

The chain employs TRBV18 and TRBJ2-1; D is ambiguous. The germline V and J ends were trimmed by 2 bases and 9 bases, with 11 bases remaining between them. CDR3 length: 13 amino acids. CDR1 is KGHSH and CDR2 is LQKENI in the germline V gene. The DNA of the CDR3 is TGTGCCAGCTCACCATATCGAGACCCTGAGCAGTTCTTC. Translation: CASSPYRDPEQFF.

The chain combines TRBV7-9 with TRBJ2-1, with a possible D match to TRBD2 (5 bases). The CDR3 is made up of 16 amino acids. Germline assignment: CDR1 SEHNR and CDR2 FQNEAQ (reference sequence). V shed 3 bases and J shed 2 bases, with 14 bases lying between them. For the CDR3, the DNA is TGTGCCAGCAGCTTCTCCCCCAGCGGACCCTACAATGAGCAGTTCTTC. This translates into CASSFSPSGPYNEQFF.

This clone has only one observation. The chain has TRBV13 and TRBJ2-7, with 9 bases fitting TRBD1. The germline V gene encodes CDR1 PRHDT and CDR2 FYEKMQ (reference sequence). The CDR3 has 15 residues. V lost 4 bases to trimming and J lost 4 bases; unmatched junction nucleotides: 8. The CDR3 loop is CASSSGQGPKYEQYF. DNA of the CDR3: TGTGCCAGCAGCTCCGGACAGGGGCCTAAGTACGAGCAGTACTTC.

The rearrangement uses TRBV6-1 and TRBJ1-2; D uncertain. There are 13 residues in the CDR3. The ends were cut back, 4 bases at V and 8 bases at J, with 14 bases in the middle. Germline values: CDR1 MNHNS, CDR2 SASEGT. The CDR3 reads CASSVGRSKGYTF. The CDR3 DNA follows: TGTGCCAGCAGTGTGGGCAGGTCTAAAGGCTACACCTTC.

The chain is built from TRBV5-1 and TRBJ2-3, with D maybe TRBD1 (6 bases). The length of the CDR3 is 17 residues. Deletions cut 2 bases from V and 3 bases from J, with 19 bases between. CDR1 and CDR2 from the germline V gene are SGHRS and YFSETQ. The CDR3 region is CASSFRSTGSRTDTQYF. CDR3 DNA: TGCGCCAGCAGCTTTCGCTCGACAGGTTCGAGGACAGATACGCAGTATTTT.

This chain uses TRBV18 with TRBJ1-3, with D possibly being TRBD1 (6 bases). With 5 bases removed from V and 0 bases from J, the gap between germline ends came to 17 bases. Germline CDR1 reads KGHSH; CDR2 reads LQKENI. There are 17 residues in the CDR3. Here the CDR3 reads CASSVRDIPYSGNTIYF. As DNA, the CDR3 is TGTGCCAGCTCAGTCCGGGACATCCCTTACTCTGGAAACACCATATATTTT.